One and the same sample provided the 32 T cell receptor beta chains below, sequenced in a study of CD8 T cells in ankylosing spondylitis. Notes on the study in general: What seemed typical of ankylosing spondylitis blood was a TCR beta motif built from several highly homologous variants.

Antigen specificity for these receptors is unknown. Each CDR3 protein is one row after TCRdb ran MiXCR on the 5' RACE reads. This sample has about 540,000 distinct CDR3 sequences, with 12% found just once. The sample consisted of blood, either unsorted or a sorted T cell fraction (not recorded which). All receptors come from a male donor with ankylosing spondylitis.

The chain carries TRBV4-3 and TRBJ2-2, with TRBD1 identical over 11 bases. The CDR3 covers 16 residues. V lost 3 bases and J lost 6; bases outside the gene matches: 6. Germline values: CDR1 LGHNA, CDR2 YSLEER. The CDR3 DNA is TGCGCCAGCAGCCAGGACAGGGGGCTAAAGGCCGGGGAGCTGTTTTTT. It specifies CASSQDRGLKAGELFF.

This chain links TRBV29-1 with TRBJ2-7; D uncertain. In germline, CDR1 is SQVTM, CDR2 ANQGSEA. Trimming took off 5 bases at V and 3 bases at J, with 11 bases between the two ends. The CDR3 is 12 residues long. CDR3 nucleotide sequence: TGCAGCGTTTTAGGCGACGGCTACGAGCAGTACTTC. Its protein is CSVLGDGYEQYF.

This clonotype was detected many times. This sequence joins TRBV5-6 and TRBJ2-1; a weak D match, TRBD1 (6 bases). This CDR3 has 13 amino acids. V was cut by 4 bases and J by 7 bases, with 12 bases left in between. The germline gives CDR1 SGHDT, CDR2 YYEEEE. This CDR3 is CASSETGRNEQFF. In DNA form, the CDR3 reads TGTGCCAGCAGCGAAACAGGGCGGAATGAGCAGTTCTTC.

V usage is TRBV5-1 and J usage is TRBJ2-7; D gene uncertain. The germline V and J ends were trimmed by 0 bases and 0 bases, with 13 bases remaining between them. Germline assignment: CDR1 SGHRS and CDR2 YFSETQ. CDR3 length equals 16 residues. CDR3 loop: CASSLGVGLSSYEQYF. CDR3 DNA sequence: TGCGCCAGCAGCTTGGGGGTGGGCTTGAGCTCCTACGAGCAGTACTTC.

This clonotype occurred many times. The chain combines TRBV14 with TRBJ2-5, with 7 bases aligning to TRBD1. From germline, CDR1 is SGHDN and CDR2 FVKESK. Trimming took 4 bases from V and 5 from J; bases not matched to a gene: 4. The CDR3 loop spans 13 amino acids. As DNA, the CDR3 is TGTGCCAGCAGCCGAGCGACAGGGGAGACCCAGTACTTC. Protein product: CASSRATGETQYF.

This clonotype showed up many times. The rearrangement uses TRBV12-3 or TRBV12-4 and TRBJ2-4, with 11 bases matching TRBD1. The CDR3 contains 17 residues. Trimming removed 6 bases from V and 3 bases from J; junction bases left unmatched: 10. The CDR3 DNA sequence: TGTGCCAGCAGCCCCGGGACAGGGGGTGATGACAAAAACATTCAGTACTTC. Its protein is CASSPGTGGDDKNIQYF.

This clonotype was detected only a few times. The CDR3 reads CASSVLAGGPVDTQYF. CDR3 bases: TGTGCCAGCAGTGTGCTAGCGGGAGGGCCTGTAGATACGCAGTATTTT. The gene calls are TRBV28 and TRBJ2-3; 12 nucleotides agree with TRBD2. The germline V gene has CDR1 MDHEN and CDR2 SYDVKM. Trimming cost V 5 bases and J 5 bases; bases outside gene matches: 8. This CDR3 has 16 amino acids.

This chain uses TRBV5-1 with TRBJ1-2; the D is unclear. There are 14 residues in the CDR3. The germline V gene has CDR1 SGHRS and CDR2 YFSETQ. Trimming took 1 base from V and 6 from J, leaving 13 bases between them. CDR3 nucleotide sequence: TGCGCCAGCAGCTTGATGGCGGGGAAGGATGGCTACACCTTC. Translated, it gives CASSLMAGKDGYTF.

The chain recombines TRBV3-1 with TRBJ2-1; 10 nucleotides agree with TRBD2. CDR1 is LGHDT and CDR2 is YNNKEL in the germline V gene (reference sequence). The J segment lost 4 bases and the V segment lost 7 bases, leaving 4 bases of the junction unmatched. The CDR3 is 14 residues long. CDR3 in DNA: TGTGCCAGCACCGGACTAGCGGAATACAATGAGCAGTTCTTC. Residues: CASTGLAEYNEQFF.

In its sample, this clonotype was seen a few times. This chain connects TRBV7-2 to TRBJ2-1; TRBD2 agrees at 11 bases. V trimming: 5 bases; J trimming: 0 bases; junction bases outside the gene matches: 3. There are 16 residues in the CDR3. The V gene's germline CDR1 is SGHTA and CDR2 FQGNSA. CDR3 loop: CASSLSGGGSYNEQFF. As DNA, the CDR3 is TGTGCCAGCAGCCTTAGCGGGGGGGGCTCCTACAATGAGCAGTTCTTC.

This rearrangement joins TRBV6-5 to TRBJ2-7; D perhaps matches TRBD2 (6 bases). CDR1 and CDR2 from the germline V gene are MNHEY and SVGAGI. Trimming shortened V by 0 bases and J by 2 bases, and 17 bases separated the two germline ends. There are 17 residues in the CDR3. The CDR3 sequence: CASSYSTIRETPYEQYV. CDR3 DNA sequence: TGTGCCAGCAGTTACTCGACGATCCGGGAGACCCCCTACGAGCAGTACGTC.

The sample holds many counts of this clonotype. CDR3 in amino acids: CASSLGTGDTDTQYF. The CDR3 DNA sequence: TGTGCCAGCAGCTTGGGAACGGGAGATACAGATACGCAGTATTTT. The chain employs TRBV5-6 and TRBJ2-3; D might be TRBD2 (6 bases). The CDR3 sequence is 15 residues long. The V end lost 0 bases, the J end lost 3 bases, and 11 bases lay between the germline ends. In germline, CDR1 is SGHDT, CDR2 YYEEEE.

The chain employs TRBV6-6 and TRBJ2-7; D uncertain. This CDR3 contains 12 residues. Between the trimmed V and J ends, which lost 9 bases and 2 bases, there was a span of 11 bases. The germline CDR1 and CDR2 sequences are MNHNY and SVGAGI (reference sequence). The CDR3 bases are TGTGCCAGTTCCGACTCGCCCTACGAGCAGTACGTC. Residues: CASSDSPYEQYV.

This clonotype was seen only a few times. The chain couples TRBV7-2 to TRBJ2-1; D possibly corresponds to TRBD2 (5 bases). The CDR3 extends over 13 amino acids. Looked up from germline, CDR1 is SGHTA and CDR2 is FQGNSA. Trimming left V 0 bases short and J 8 bases short, with 8 bases between. For the CDR3, the DNA is TGTGCCAGCAGCTTAGCAGTGGGAGATGAGCAGTTCTTC. Its translation: CASSLAVGDEQFF.

This clonotype has a count of ten or more. This chain connects TRBV20-1 to TRBJ1-4; no definite D call. The V and J ends lost 5 bases and 9 bases respectively, with 16 bases between them. The CDR3 covers 13 residues. CDR1 and CDR2 from the germline V gene are DFQATT and SNEGSKA (reference sequence). The chain's CDR3 is CSARRREGKKLFF. Written as DNA, the CDR3 is TGCAGTGCTCGAAGGAGGGAAGGAAAAAAACTGTTTTTT.

The chain is built from TRBV5-1 and TRBJ2-1; D may correspond to TRBD1 or TRBD2 (5 bases each). V lost 6 bases and J 7 bases, leaving 14 bases between the germline ends. The CDR3 totals 13 residues. From germline, CDR1 is SGHRS and CDR2 YFSETQ. The CDR3 DNA reads as TGCGCCAGCAACTCCGGGACGTTTAATGAGCAGTTCTTC. It specifies CASNSGTFNEQFF.

V usage is TRBV5-1 and J usage is TRBJ2-1, with D uncertain. Germline-derived CDR1 and CDR2 are SGHRS and YFSETQ. V gave up 0 bases and J gave up 7 bases, with 17 bases separating them. The CDR3 is made up of 16 amino acids. CDR3 amino acids: CASSLGVSSLRNEQFF. The CDR3 coding sequence is TGCGCCAGCAGCTTGGGAGTCAGTTCCCTAAGGAATGAGCAGTTCTTC.

The chain recombines TRBV6-6 with TRBJ2-7; D call uncertain. V was pared by 4 bases and J by 6 bases, with 13 bases between. Germline V CDR1 and CDR2: MNHNY, SVGAGI (reference sequence). This CDR3 is 13 amino acids long. CDR3 loop: CASSFPSSSEQYF. Here the CDR3 DNA reads TGTGCCAGCAGTTTCCCCAGTTCGTCCGAGCAGTACTTC.

The chain combines TRBV20-1 with TRBJ2-1, with TRBD2 matching over 8 bases. V lost 3 bases to trimming and J lost 6 bases; unmatched junction nucleotides: 7. Germline assignment: CDR1 DFQATT and CDR2 SNEGSKA (reference sequence). The CDR3 covers 14 residues. DNA for the CDR3: TGCAGTGCTAGTCCCCCAGGACTAGCCAATGAGCAGTTCTTC. Amino acids: CSASPPGLANEQFF.

The V gene is TRBV7-9, the J gene TRBJ1-6; the D is unclear. CDR1 and CDR2 (germline): SEHNR, FQNEAQ (reference sequence). The V gene lost 5 bases and the J gene lost 7 bases, with 9 bases spanning the gap. CDR3 length: 13 residues. CDR3 in DNA: TGTGCCAGCAGCCCGCTACAGAATTCACCCCTCCACTTT. Protein: CASSPLQNSPLHF.

This clonotype was recorded many times. CDR3 amino acids: CASSQGRLAGSSYNEQFF. CDR3 nucleotide sequence: TGCGCCAGCAGCCAGGGGAGACTAGCGGGAAGCTCCTACAATGAGCAGTTCTTC. This chain joins TRBV4-1 and TRBJ2-1; 11 bases are a match to TRBD2. Germline values: CDR1 MGHRA, CDR2 YSYEKL. This CDR3 region has 18 residues. V was pared by 3 bases and J by 0 bases, with 7 bases of the junction left unmatched.

This clonotype turned up a few times. The chain carries TRBV2 and TRBJ2-5; 8 nucleotides agree with TRBD1. Germline values: CDR1 SNHLY, CDR2 FYNNEI. Trimming took 6 bases from V and 4 from J; bases not matched to a gene: 10. CDR3 length equals 15 residues. CDR3: CASRRRTGTGETQYF. For the CDR3, the DNA is TGTGCCAGCAGAAGACGGACAGGGACGGGAGAGACCCAGTACTTC.

The chain has TRBV7-9 and TRBJ1-4; TRBD1 matches at 12 bases. With 5 bases clipped from V and 8 bases from J, the junction kept 6 bases outside the gene matches. CDR3 size: 15 residues. The germline CDR1 and CDR2 sequences are SEHNR and FQNEAQ (reference sequence). The CDR3 DNA sequence: TGTGCCAGCAGCCTAAAGGGGACAGGGGGCGAAAAACTGTTTTTT. Its translation is CASSLKGTGGEKLFF.

This clonotype was observed a handful of times. The chain links TRBV5-1 to TRBJ1-3; no clear D gene. Trimming stripped 4 bases from V and 3 bases from J, with 11 bases between. This CDR3 is 14 amino acids long. The germline CDR1 and CDR2 sequences are SGHRS and YFSETQ. CDR3 sequence (DNA): TGCGCCAGCAGCGATGGTACGGTTGGAAACACCATATATTTT. Residues: CASSDGTVGNTIYF.

The chain carries TRBV12-3 or TRBV12-4 and TRBJ2-1; 14 bases agree with TRBD2. J gave up 8 bases and V 6 bases, and 9 bases lay outside the gene matches. This CDR3 spans 16 amino acids. The DNA for the CDR3 is TGTGCCAGCAGAGCCCGGGGACTAGCGGGAGCCTATGAGCAGTTCTTC. Translated, it gives CASRARGLAGAYEQFF.

This clonotype was detected only a few times. The J gene is TRBJ2-1, the V gene TRBV6-1; TRBD2 aligns across 9 bases. V shed 6 bases and J 6 bases; nucleotides not matched to a gene: 6. Looked up from germline, CDR1 is MNHNS and CDR2 is SASEGT. The CDR3 runs to 14 residues. The CDR3 region is CASRRTSAINEQFF. DNA of the CDR3: TGTGCCAGCAGACGGACTAGCGCCATCAATGAGCAGTTCTTC.

This clonotype came up a few times. This chain joins TRBV11-2 and TRBJ2-1; D perhaps matches TRBD2 (6 bases). Germline V gives CDR1 SGHAT, CDR2 FQNNGV. V was cut by 5 bases and J by 0 bases, with 23 bases left in between. The CDR3 is made up of 19 amino acids. The CDR3 bases are TGTGCCAGCAGCATTAGTGGGGACTTACAGTTTAGCTCCTACAATGAGCAGTTCTTC. Amino acid sequence: CASSISGDLQFSSYNEQFF.

This sequence joins TRBV3-1 and TRBJ2-7; 7 bases match TRBD1. The CDR3 contains 15 residues. CDR1 is LGHDT and CDR2 is YNNKEL in the germline V gene (reference sequence). With 5 bases clipped from V and 2 bases from J, the junction kept 9 bases outside the gene matches. Here the CDR3 reads CASSFSRTGTYEQYF. CDR3 DNA sequence: TGTGCCAGCAGCTTCTCCCGGACAGGCACCTACGAGCAGTACTTC.

This clonotype has a handful of counts. The CDR3 DNA follows: TGTGCCAGCAGTGAGCACCGTTCGAACGAGCAGTACTTC. It encodes CASSEHRSNEQYF. The rearrangement joins TRBV2 to TRBJ2-7; D gene unclear. Germline V gene sequence: CDR1 SNHLY, CDR2 FYNNEI. The CDR3 covers 13 residues. V was trimmed by 3 bases and J by 5 bases, leaving 11 bases between them.

Many counts were recorded for this clonotype. The rearrangement joins TRBV29-1 to TRBJ1-1; D gene ambiguous. V was cut by 4 bases and J by 1 base, with 7 bases left in between. Germline lookup yields CDR1 SQVTM and CDR2 ANQGSEA. This CDR3 is 12 amino acids long. Here the CDR3 DNA reads TGCAGCGTTGGACACAAGAACACTGAAGCTTTCTTT. Translated: CSVGHKNTEAFF. Combining the CDR3 with reference TRBV29-1 and TRBJ1-1 gives the whole variable domain SAVISQKPSRDICQRGTSLTIQCQVDSQVTMMFWYRQQPGQSLTLIATANQGSEATYESGFVIDKFPISRPNLTFSTLTVSNMSPEDSSIYLCSVGHKNTEAFFGQGTRLTVV.

This clonotype occurred once. The rearrangement links TRBV7-6 to TRBJ2-1; 11 bases agree with TRBD2. Germline V lookup: CDR1 SGHVS, CDR2 FNYEAQ. V lost 0 bases to trimming and J lost 2 bases; unmatched junction nucleotides: 6. This CDR3 has 18 amino acids. CDR3 protein: CASSLAPTSGSAYNEQFF. The CDR3 DNA reads as TGTGCCAGCAGCTTAGCTCCAACTAGCGGGAGCGCCTACAATGAGCAGTTCTTC.

This clonotype was counted ten times or more. The CDR3 nucleotides read TGTGCCACCAGTGATTCGAGGCCGACAACTAATGAAAAACTGTTTTTT. It translates to CATSDSRPTTNEKLFF. The rearrangement joins TRBV24-1 to TRBJ1-4, with D unresolved. The CDR3 loop spans 16 amino acids. Germline-derived CDR1 and CDR2 are KGHDR and SFDVKD. V was pared by 2 bases and J by 0 bases, with 9 bases between.